Each of the 5 T cell receptor beta chains below was sequenced from the same sample in a study of cytomegalovirus exposure and HLA in healthy donors. Both 60 Vbeta primers and 13 Jbeta primers went into the PCR. Only in-frame clones appear in the TCRdb table, and some are missing; sequencing was by immunoSEQ multiplex PCR. In the table there are fewer than 100,000 clones, around 77% of which are singletons. Sequencing was done on a sample of PBMCs. These receptors all stem from a middle-aged man in good health and CMV-seronegative.

V and J are TRBV11-2 and TRBJ2-2; tentative D call: TRBD2 (5 bases). With 5 bases removed from V and 6 bases from J, the gap between germline ends came to 19 bases. The CDR3 is made up of 16 amino acids. Germline-derived CDR1 and CDR2 are SGHAT and FQNNGV. The CDR3 reads CASSPEGQLLPGELFF. CDR3 nucleotides: TGTGCCAGCAGCCCCGAGGGCCAGCTACTACCCGGGGAGCTGTTTTTT.

The V call is TRBV7-3, the J call TRBJ2-5; 10 bases match TRBD2. CDR1 and CDR2 (germline): SGHTA, FQGTGA. Losses at the gene ends were 4 bases for V and 2 bases for J; bases not matched to a gene: 7. The CDR3 length is 16 residues. CDR3 nucleotides: TGTGCCAGCAGCTCGTTACCTAGCGGGGGACAAGAGACCCAGTACTTC. Protein sequence: CASSSLPSGGQETQYF.

This clone was picked up a small number of times. This chain links TRBV28 with TRBJ1-5; TRBD1 matches at 12 bases. CDR1 is MDHEN, CDR2 SYDVKM, per germline. V shed 10 bases, J shed 3 bases, and the junction held 13 bases outside the gene matches. CDR3 size: 17 residues. CDR3 coding DNA: TGTGCCACCATTATCGCTGGGACAGGGGGCTTCAATCAGCCCCAGCATTTT. Translating gives CATIIAGTGGFNQPQHF.

This clone was seen a few times. This chain joins TRBV7-3 and TRBJ1-5; D remains unclear. Trimming left V 2 bases short and J 4 bases short, with 6 bases between. Germline V CDR1 and CDR2: SGHTA, FQGTGA. The CDR3 runs 13 residues. For the CDR3, the DNA is TGTGCCAGCAGCTTATCCAGTAATCAGCCCCAGCATTTT. It is translated as CASSLSSNQPQHF.

The chain has TRBV6-9 and TRBJ2-7; 10 nucleotides line up with TRBD2. The CDR3 is 17 amino acids. Germline CDR1 reads MNHGY; CDR2 reads SVAAGI. Unmatched junction bases numbered 15, after V lost 8 bases and J lost 2 bases. This CDR3 reads CASGEREGRVKTYEQYF. CDR3 sequence (DNA): TGTGCCAGCGGAGAGCGGGAGGGCCGGGTTAAGACCTACGAGCAGTACTTC.